The clone carrying this T cell receptor beta chain was picked up a small number of times. The CDR3 sequence is 14 residues long. The ends were cut back, 6 bases at V and 0 bases at J, with 10 bases in the middle. Germline CDR1 reads MDHEN; CDR2 reads SYDVKM. TRAV- and TRBV-specific primers, spanning alpha and beta chains, primed first-strand cDNA. A roughly 20-cycle PCR with a constant-region primer and V-primer adapter amplified TCRs. Via MiXCR, TCRdb re-called the reads, giving one row per CDR3 protein. Of about 84,000 distinct CDR3 sequences listed, around a sixth are singletons. The sample comes from a study of low-dose radiotherapy and immunotherapy resistance in tumors. Specified time point: after trial treatment. Treatment here: LDRT plus nivolumab, ipilimumab, low-dose cyclophosphamide and aspirin (RACIN trial).

The TCR comes from a male donor with prostate cancer. The sequenced sample was PBMCs, obtained after low-dose radiotherapy plus immunotherapy. The rearrangement uses TRBV28 and TRBJ2-3, with TRBD2 as a possible D gene (6 bases). CDR3 nucleotides: TGTGCCAGCAGCCCCGGGGGTAGCACAGATACGCAGTATTTT. This gives the protein CASSPGGSTDTQYF.